Listed below are T cell receptor beta chains from one sample, sequenced in a study of cytomegalovirus exposure and HLA in healthy donors. Only in-frame clones appear in the TCRdb table, and some are missing; sequencing was by immunoSEQ multiplex PCR. This table holds 150,000 or so clones, roughly 80% found once. The sequenced sample was PBMCs. The receptors stem from a woman in her forties or fifties in good health and CMV-seropositive. Both conserved end residues are part of each CDR3. D genes are given only for firm matches. Size is omitted from some rows. Given values are once, few, many or a class for expanded clones.

j_call	v_call	d_call	clone_size	cdr3_aa	cdr3_nt
TRBJ2-1	TRBV18	TRBD2	NA	CASSPLAGGDNEQFF	TGTGCCAGCTCACCGCTAGCGGGGGGGGACAATGAGCAGTTCTTC
TRBJ1-1	TRBV19	NA	NA	CASSSSARQDTEAFF	TGTGCCAGTAGTTCAAGCGCAAGACAGGACACTGAAGCTTTCTTT
TRBJ2-4	TRBV2	NA	NA	CASSALTSVSAKNIQYF	TGTGCCAGCAGTGCCCTAACTAGTGTTTCGGCCAAAAACATTCAGTACTTC
TRBJ2-7	TRBV9	NA	few	CASSAGVGSYEQYF	TGTGCCAGCAGCGCAGGGGTGGGTTCCTACGAGCAGTACTTC
TRBJ2-5	TRBV2	NA	NA	CASIVGGETQYF	TGTGCCAGCATAGTAGGGGGAGAGACCCAGTACTTC
TRBJ1-2	TRBV30	NA	NA	CAWSPGGRDYGYTF	TGTGCCTGGAGTCCCGGGGGGAGGGACTATGGCTACACCTTC
TRBJ2-5	TRBV7-2	NA	NA	CASSSRETQYF	TGTGCCAGCAGCTCCCGGGAGACCCAGTACTTC
TRBJ2-7	TRBV5-1	TRBD2	NA	CASSFSSGGPYEQYF	TGCGCCAGCAGCTTCTCTAGCGGGGGGCCCTACGAGCAGTACTTC
TRBJ2-5	TRBV7-4	NA	NA	CASSLAAGYNSKAAPETQYF	TGTGCCAGCAGCTTAGCAGCGGGTTATAACAGTAAGGCTGCCCCAGAGACCCAGTACTTC
TRBJ2-5	TRBV2	NA	NA	CASRSEKEGYF	TGTGCCAGCAGAAGTGAAAAGGAGGGGTACTTC
TRBJ1-1	TRBV10-3	NA	NA	CAISGGLTEAFF	TGTGCCATCAGCGGGGGGCTCACTGAAGCTTTCTTT
TRBJ1-5	TRBV27	NA	NA	CASSLPKEYEPNQPQHF	TGTGCCAGCAGTTTACCTAAGGAGTATGAGCCGAATCAGCCCCAGCATTTT
TRBJ1-5	TRBV5-6	NA	NA	CASSLRTYSNQPQHF	TGTGCCAGCAGCCTCCGGACTTATAGCAATCAGCCCCAGCATTTT
TRBJ2-1	TRBV30	TRBD2	NA	CAWSRLAGGSSSYNEQFF	TGTGCCTGGAGTCGGCTAGCGGGGGGTTCTAGCTCCTACAATGAGCAGTTCTTC
TRBJ2-3	TRBV13	TRBD2	NA	CASSPILAGATDTQYF	TGTGCCAGCAGCCCAATACTAGCGGGGGCCACAGATACGCAGTATTTT
TRBJ1-4	TRBV10-3	NA	once	CAISEGQTINEKLFF	TGTGCCATCAGTGAAGGACAGACTATTAATGAAAAACTGTTTTTT
TRBJ2-7	TRBV10-3	NA	NA	CAISAWRYEQYF	TGTGCCATCAGTGCCTGGCGGTACGAGCAGTACTTC
TRBJ2-2	TRBV19	NA	NA	CASSAGPMAGELFF	TGTGCCAGTAGCGCGGGGCCCATGGCCGGGGAGCTGTTTTTT
TRBJ2-4	TRBV7-2	TRBD1	few	CASSQGDRLAKNIQYF	TGTGCCAGCTCCCAGGGGGACAGATTAGCCAAAAACATTCAGTACTTC
TRBJ1-2	TRBV18	TRBD1	NA	CASSPRQGADYGYTF	TGTGCCAGCTCACCCCGACAGGGGGCGGACTATGGCTACACCTTC
TRBJ1-2	TRBV5-1	TRBD1	NA	CASSLLDRGRGGYTF	TGCGCCAGCAGCTTGCTCGACAGGGGAAGGGGTGGCTACACCTTC
TRBJ1-2	TRBV30	NA	NA	CAWSGGGDGYTF	TGTGCCTGGAGCGGGGGAGGGGATGGCTACACCTTC
TRBJ1-2	TRBV27	TRBD1	NA	CASSLSGTGLGYTF	TGTGCCAGCAGTTTATCGGGGACAGGGCTAGGCTACACCTTC
TRBJ1-1	TRBV5-8	NA	NA	CASSKVTGVMNTEAFF	TGTGCCAGCAGCAAAGTGACAGGCGTCATGAACACTGAAGCTTTCTTT
TRBJ2-3	TRBV2	NA	once	CASSEAPSDTQYF	TGTGCCAGCAGTGAAGCCCCATCAGATACGCAGTATTTT
TRBJ1-3	TRBV6-5	NA	NA	CASSSNRLFSGNTIYF	TGTGCCAGCAGTTCAAACAGGCTGTTCTCTGGAAACACCATATATTTT
TRBJ1-1	TRBV7-2	NA	NA	CASSLVTRQLNTEAFF	TGTGCCAGCAGCTTAGTCACTAGGCAGTTGAACACTGAAGCTTTCTTT
TRBJ1-5	TRBV6-6	NA	NA	CASSRTVNQPQHF	TGTGCCAGCAGTCGGACAGTCAATCAGCCCCAGCATTTT
TRBJ1-5	TRBV2	NA	NA	CASSEKGGAQPQHF	TGTGCCAGCAGTGAAAAAGGAGGGGCTCAGCCCCAGCATTTT
TRBJ1-6	TRBV10-2	TRBD1	NA	CASRGTGEGNGSPLHF	TGCGCCAGCAGGGGGACAGGGGAGGGCAATGGATCACCCCTCCACTTT
TRBJ2-1	TRBV27	NA	NA	CAGEGTVYYNEQFF	TGTGCCGGCGAGGGGACTGTCTACTACAATGAGCAGTTCTTC
TRBJ2-3	TRBV6-1	TRBD1	NA	CASFNRGLRDTQYF	TGTGCCAGCTTCAACAGGGGGCTTCGGGATACGCAGTATTTT
TRBJ2-1	TRBV19	TRBD2	NA	CASSLGLAGGQDEQFF	TGTGCCAGTAGTCTCGGACTAGCGGGGGGGCAGGATGAGCAGTTCTTC
TRBJ1-5	TRBV10-1	NA	once	CASSEAGQWDQPQHF	TGCGCCAGCAGTGAAGCAGGACAGTGGGATCAGCCCCAGCATTTT
TRBJ2-7	TRBV7-2	TRBD1	once	CASSLVQGAYEQYF	TGTGCCAGCAGCTTAGTTCAGGGGGCCTACGAGCAGTACTTC
TRBJ2-7	TRBV5-1	NA	NA	CASSFGQTYEQYF	TGCGCCAGCAGCTTCGGACAGACCTACGAGCAGTACTTC
TRBJ2-2	TRBV5-6	NA	NA	CASSSYPLPNTGELFF	TGTGCCAGCAGCTCATACCCACTCCCCAACACCGGGGAGCTGTTTTTT
TRBJ1-4	TRBV6-5	TRBD1	NA	CASSYSGTGNEKLFF	TGTGCCAGCAGTTACTCGGGGACAGGGAATGAAAAACTGTTTTTT
TRBJ1-5	TRBV11-3	NA	NA	CASSLECTCNQPQHF	TGTGCCAGCAGCTTGGAGTGTACGTGCAATCAGCCCCAGCATTTT
TRBJ2-7	TRBV5-5	TRBD1	NA	CASSQTGVDYEQYF	TGTGCCAGCAGCCAAACAGGGGTCGACTACGAGCAGTACTTC
TRBJ2-5	TRBV11-2	TRBD2	NA	CASSLDPGGQETQYF	TGTGCCAGCAGCTTAGATCCGGGGGGGCAAGAGACCCAGTACTTC
TRBJ2-7	TRBV6-6	TRBD1	NA	CASRGQVSSYEQYF	TGTGCCAGCAGGGGACAGGTCAGCTCCTACGAGCAGTACTTC
TRBJ1-6	TRBV6-1	NA	NA	CASSDWASPLHF	TGTGCCAGCAGTGACTGGGCTTCACCCCTCCACTTT
TRBJ2-1	TRBV30	TRBD2	NA	CAWSALGQRGGNEQFF	TGTGCCTGGAGTGCTCTCGGCCAGCGGGGGGGCAATGAGCAGTTCTTC
TRBJ2-7	TRBV4-2	TRBD2	NA	CASSHQTSGYYEQYF	TGTGCCAGCAGCCATCAGACTAGCGGATACTACGAGCAGTACTTC
TRBJ1-2	TRBV30	TRBD1	NA	CAWRGGQTNYGYTF	TGTGCCTGGAGAGGGGGACAGACTAACTATGGCTACACCTTC
TRBJ1-1	TRBV30	NA	NA	CAWGQGGATEAFF	TGTGCCTGGGGTCAGGGCGGGGCCACTGAAGCTTTCTTT
TRBJ1-2	TRBV19	NA	NA	CASRTVHGYTF	TGTGCCAGTAGGACAGTACATGGCTACACCTTC
TRBJ2-2	TRBV4-1	NA	NA	CASSQEGGQTGELFF	TGCGCCAGCAGCCAAGAAGGTGGACAGACCGGGGAGCTGTTTTTT
TRBJ1-2	TRBV2	TRBD1	NA	CASSDRGQGTSNYGYTF	TGTGCCAGCAGTGATAGGGGACAGGGGACTTCTAACTATGGCTACACCTTC
TRBJ1-3	TRBV6-1	NA	few	CATQGTSGNTIYF	TGTGCCACCCAGGGGACCTCTGGAAACACCATATATTTT
TRBJ2-4	TRBV7-9	TRBD1	once	CASSLGTGTDKNIQYF	TGTGCCAGCAGCTTAGGAACCGGGACAGATAAAAACATTCAGTACTTC
TRBJ1-5	TRBV28	NA	NA	CASSLLSQGQPQHF	TGTGCCAGCAGTTTATTGAGCCAGGGGCAGCCCCAGCATTTT
TRBJ2-5	TRBV7-9	TRBD1	NA	CASMMGTGGRETQYF	TGTGCCAGCATGATGGGGACAGGGGGACGGGAGACCCAGTACTTC
TRBJ2-3	TRBV29-1	TRBD2	NA	CSVAPIAGGPDTQYF	TGCAGCGTTGCGCCGATAGCGGGGGGGCCAGATACGCAGTATTTT
TRBJ2-3	TRBV5-1	NA	NA	CASSLTGGVADTQYF	TGCGCCAGCAGCTTAACGGGCGGGGTCGCAGATACGCAGTATTTT
TRBJ2-3	TRBV10-1	NA	few	CASSDYSGDTQYF	TGCGCCAGCAGTGATTACAGCGGGGATACGCAGTATTTT
TRBJ1-4	TRBV7-8	TRBD1	NA	CASSRSARDSNEKLFF	TGTGCCAGCAGCCGTAGCGCCCGGGACAGCAATGAAAAACTGTTTTTT
TRBJ1-2	TRBV21-1	NA	few	CASSKAEGDYGYTF	TGTGCCAGCAGCAAAGCAGAGGGGGACTATGGCTACACCTTC